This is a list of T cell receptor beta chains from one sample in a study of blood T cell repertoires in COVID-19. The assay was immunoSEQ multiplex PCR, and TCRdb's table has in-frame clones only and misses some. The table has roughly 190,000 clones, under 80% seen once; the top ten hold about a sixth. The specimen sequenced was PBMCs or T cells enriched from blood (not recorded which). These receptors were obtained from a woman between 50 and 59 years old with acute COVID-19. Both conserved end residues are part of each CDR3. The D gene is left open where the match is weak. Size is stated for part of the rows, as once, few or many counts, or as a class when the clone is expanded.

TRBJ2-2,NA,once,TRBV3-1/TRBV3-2,CASNLGLSTGELFF,TGTGCCAGCAACCTGGGGCTGTCCACCGGGGAGCTGTTTTTT
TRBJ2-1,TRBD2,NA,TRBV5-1,CASSGTGTSSYNEQFF,TGCGCCAGCAGCGGGACCGGGACTAGCTCCTACAATGAGCAGTTCTTC
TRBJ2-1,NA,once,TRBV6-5,CASSYAQEQFF,TGTGCCAGCAGTTATGCCCAGGAGCAGTTCTTC
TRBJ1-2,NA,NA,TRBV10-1,CASSDGGTYGYTF,TGCGCCAGCAGTGACGGGGGAACCTACGGCTACACCTTC
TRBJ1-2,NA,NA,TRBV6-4,CASTLDRPDGYTF,TGTGCCAGCACCCTCGACAGGCCAGATGGCTACACCTTC
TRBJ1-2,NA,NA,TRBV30,CAYRTVNYGYTF,TGTGCCTACAGGACGGTTAACTATGGCTACACCTTC
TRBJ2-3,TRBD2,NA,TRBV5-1,CASSQLAGGLDTQYF,TGCGCCAGCAGCCAACTAGCGGGGGGGTTGGATACGCAGTATTTT
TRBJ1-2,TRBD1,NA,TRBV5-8,CASRTTGDGYTF,TGTGCCAGCAGAACTACAGGGGACGGCTACACCTTC
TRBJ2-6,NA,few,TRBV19,CASRVLGGPGANVLTF,TGTGCCAGTAGAGTATTAGGAGGCCCTGGGGCCAACGTCCTGACTTTC
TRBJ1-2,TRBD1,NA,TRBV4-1,CASSQGGQSYGYTF,TGCGCCAGCAGCCAAGGGGGACAGTCCTATGGCTACACCTTC
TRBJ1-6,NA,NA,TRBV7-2,CASSLAQGAYPYNSPLHF,TGTGCCAGCAGCTTAGCACAGGGCGCATACCCATATAATTCACCCCTCCACTTT
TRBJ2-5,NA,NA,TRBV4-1,CASSQDSLQSTPSGTQYF,TGCGCCAGCAGCCAAGACTCATTACAGAGTACCCCGAGCGGGACCCAGTACTTC
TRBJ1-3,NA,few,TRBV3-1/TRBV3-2,CASSRDSSSGNTIYF,TGTGCCAGCAGCCGAGACTCCAGCTCTGGAAACACCATATATTTT
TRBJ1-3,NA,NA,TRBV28,CASSLNFGNTIYF,TGTGCCAGCAGTTTAAACTTTGGAAACACCATATATTTT
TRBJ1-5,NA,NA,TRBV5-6,CASSLAGGGENQPQHF,TGTGCCAGCAGCTTGGCAGGAGGGGGGGAGAATCAGCCCCAGCATTTT
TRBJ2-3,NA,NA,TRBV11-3,CASSLGGDTQYF,TGTGCCAGCAGCTTAGGCGGAGATACGCAGTATTTT
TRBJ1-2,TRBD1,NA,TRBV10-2,CASYGGGANYGYTF,TGCGCCAGCTATGGAGGGGGCGCTAACTATGGCTACACCTTC
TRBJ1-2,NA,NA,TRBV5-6,CASSPQGRLYGYTF,TGTGCCAGCAGCCCTCAGGGGCGGCTCTATGGCTACACCTTC
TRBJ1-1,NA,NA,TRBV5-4,CASSRGLNTEAFF,TGTGCCAGCAGCCGCGGTTTGAACACTGAAGCTTTCTTT
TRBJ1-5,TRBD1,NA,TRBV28,CASSLLDRDNQPQHF,TGTGCCAGCAGTTTGTTGGACAGGGACAATCAGCCCCAGCATTTT
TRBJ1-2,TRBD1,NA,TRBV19,CASSKDGTEHGYTF,TGTGCCAGTAGTAAGGACGGGACAGAGCATGGCTACACCTTC
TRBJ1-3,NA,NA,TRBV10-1,CASSTGRLRSGNTIYF,TGCGCCAGCAGCACAGGGAGATTGAGATCTGGAAACACCATATATTTT
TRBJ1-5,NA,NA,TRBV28,CASAGQPAGPQHF,TGTGCCAGCGCCGGACAGCCCGCGGGGCCCCAGCATTTT
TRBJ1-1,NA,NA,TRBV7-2,CASRKDRLQAFF,TGTGCCAGCAGAAAAGACAGGCTACAAGCTTTCTTT
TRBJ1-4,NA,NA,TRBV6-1,CASSEATGANEKLFF,TGTGCCAGCAGTGAAGCGACTGGTGCTAATGAAAAACTGTTTTTT
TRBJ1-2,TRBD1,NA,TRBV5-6,CASSPKDRGNGYTF,TGTGCCAGCAGCCCTAAAGACAGGGGTAATGGCTACACCTTC
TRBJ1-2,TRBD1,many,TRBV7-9,CASSSKQGDRFRGGYTF,TGTGCCAGCAGCTCCAAACAGGGGGATCGATTCCGCGGTGGCTACACCTTC
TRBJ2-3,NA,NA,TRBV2,CASSEVRVTDTQYF,TGTGCCAGCAGTGAAGTGCGGGTAACAGATACGCAGTATTTT
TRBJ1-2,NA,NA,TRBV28,CAISRISSSGFGYGYTF,TGTGCAATCTCCAGAATTTCCTCCTCAGGGTTTGGCTATGGCTACACCTTC
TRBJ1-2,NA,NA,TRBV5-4,CASSEKTGNYGYTF,TGTGCCAGCAGCGAAAAAACAGGGAACTATGGCTACACCTTC
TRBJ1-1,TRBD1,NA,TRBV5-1,CASSLEGQGWAEAFF,TGCGCCAGCAGCTTGGAGGGACAGGGGTGGGCTGAAGCTTTCTTT
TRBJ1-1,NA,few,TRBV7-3,CASSLDRNTEAFF,TGTGCCAGCAGTCTGGACAGGAACACTGAAGCTTTCTTT
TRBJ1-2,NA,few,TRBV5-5,CASSLGSNYGYTF,TGTGCCAGCAGCTTGGGTTCGAACTATGGCTACACCTTC
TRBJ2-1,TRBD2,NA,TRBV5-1,CASSSEAGGPNNEQFF,TGCGCCAGCAGCTCGGAGGCGGGGGGGCCTAACAATGAGCAGTTCTTC
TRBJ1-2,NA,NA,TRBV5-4,CASREMTVSNYGYTF,TGTGCCAGCAGAGAGATGACAGTTTCGAACTATGGCTACACCTTC
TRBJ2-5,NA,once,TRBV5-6,CASSLGSGEQETQYF,TGTGCCAGCAGCTTGGGATCTGGAGAACAAGAGACCCAGTACTTC
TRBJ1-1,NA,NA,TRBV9,CASGSDSTHTEAFF,TGTGCCAGCGGATCGGACAGCACCCACACTGAAGCTTTCTTT
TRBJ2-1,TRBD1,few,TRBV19,CASSPRQGALNEQFF,TGTGCCAGTAGTCCGAGACAGGGGGCACTCAATGAGCAGTTCTTC
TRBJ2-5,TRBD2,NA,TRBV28,CASIQRGAQETQYF,TGTGCCAGCATCCAGCGGGGGGCCCAAGAGACCCAGTACTTC
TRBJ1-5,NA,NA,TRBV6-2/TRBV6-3,CASSRDRQPSFQPQHF,TGTGCCAGCAGCCGCGACAGACAACCTTCGTTTCAGCCCCAGCATTTT
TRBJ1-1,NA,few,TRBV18,CASSPGAGTSEAFF,TGTGCCAGCTCACCAGGGGCCGGAACCTCTGAAGCTTTCTTT
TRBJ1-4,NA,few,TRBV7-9,CASSLHGLDEKLFF,TGTGCCAGCAGCTTACATGGGCTCGATGAAAAACTGTTTTTT
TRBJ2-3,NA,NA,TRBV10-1,CASSESRGLDTQYF,TGCGCCAGCAGTGAGTCAAGGGGCTTAGATACGCAGTATTTT
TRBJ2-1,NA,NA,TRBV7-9,CASSLAHRNEQFF,TGTGCCAGCAGCTTAGCGCACAGGAATGAGCAGTTCTTC
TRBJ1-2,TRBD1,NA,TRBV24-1,CATSESDRYGYTF,TGTGCCACCTCAGAATCGGACAGGTATGGCTACACCTTC
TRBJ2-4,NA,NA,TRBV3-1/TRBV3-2,CASSQERRALPKNIQYF,TGTGCCAGCAGCCAAGAGAGGCGGGCTCTACCCAAAAACATTCAGTACTTC
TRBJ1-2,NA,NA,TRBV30,CAWSPNLIRSGVHGYTF,TGTGCCTGGAGTCCGAACCTCATCCGTTCGGGGGTACATGGCTACACCTTC
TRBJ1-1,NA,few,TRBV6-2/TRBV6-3,CASSSLGGEVTEAFF,TGTGCCAGCAGTTCCCTCGGGGGGGAGGTGACTGAAGCTTTCTTT
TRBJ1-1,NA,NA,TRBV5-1,CASNPGPGEGTEAFF,TGCGCCAGCAACCCTGGTCCGGGGGAAGGCACTGAAGCTTTCTTT
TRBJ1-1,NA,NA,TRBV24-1,CATRGRGNTEAFF,TGTGCCACCCGCGGTAGGGGGAACACTGAAGCTTTCTTT
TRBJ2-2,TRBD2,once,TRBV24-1,CATSDLGGANTGELFF,TGTGCCACCAGTGACCTGGGAGGGGCCAACACCGGGGAGCTGTTTTTT
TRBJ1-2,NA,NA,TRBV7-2,CASSAQGYGYTF,TGTGCCAGCAGCGCCCAGGGTTATGGCTACACCTTC